This T cell receptor (beta chain) was observed in a study of graft-versus-host responses after intestinal transplantation. Study-level background: Induction with anti-thymocyte globulin, then tacrolimus and steroids for about 3 years, was given to all recipients.

The authors plated approximately 200,000 CFSE-labeled responder cells with approximately 200,000 irradiated, violet-dye-labeled stimulator cells. Researchers sorted proliferating CFSE-low CD3+CD4+ and CD3+CD8+ responders once the reaction had finished. CDR3 length: 14 amino acids. Germline-derived CDR1 and CDR2 are MNHEY and SMNVEV (reference sequence). Study outcomes and limitations: GvH clones appeared in recipient marrow, some first in ileum or blood.

Sequencing used immunoSEQ multiplex PCR; TCRdb keeps in-frame clones, though not all of them. The sample has under 20,000 clones, around 42% seen once; the top ten hold around 3.5%. As to this clone: An end of the junction does not agree with germline; a read error may underlie this. The identical CDR3 is also encoded by other nucleotide sequences in the sample.

V usage is TRBV27 and J usage is TRBJ1-5; D is perhaps TRBD1 (5 bases). Material: alloreactive CD8+ T cells from a mixed lymphocyte reaction culture, obtained before intestinal transplant. Subset indicated: CFSE-low proliferating T cells sorted from approximately 6-day pre-transplant mixed lymphocyte reaction (GvH or HvG direction). The TCR sequence derives from a human patient who received an intestinal transplant. The CDR3 is CASSLSGRNQPQHF. The CDR3 region has the DNA TGTGCCAGCAGCTTATCAGGGCGCAATCAGCCCCAGCATTTT.